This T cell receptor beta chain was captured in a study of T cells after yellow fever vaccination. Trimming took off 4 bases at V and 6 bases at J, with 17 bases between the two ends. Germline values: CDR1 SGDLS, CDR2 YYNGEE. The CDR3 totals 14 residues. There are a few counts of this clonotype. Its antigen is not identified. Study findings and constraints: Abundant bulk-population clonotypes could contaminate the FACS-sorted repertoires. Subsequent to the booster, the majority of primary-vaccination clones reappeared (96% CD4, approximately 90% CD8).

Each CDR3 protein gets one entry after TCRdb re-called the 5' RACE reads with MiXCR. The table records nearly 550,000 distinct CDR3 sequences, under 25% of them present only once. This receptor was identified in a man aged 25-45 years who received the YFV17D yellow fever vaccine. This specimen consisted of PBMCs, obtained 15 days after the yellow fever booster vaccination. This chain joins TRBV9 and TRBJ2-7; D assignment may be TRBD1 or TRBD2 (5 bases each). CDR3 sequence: CASSFGTGTGEQYF. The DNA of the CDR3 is TGTGCCAGCAGCTTCGGGACCGGAACGGGCGAGCAGTACTTC.